This T cell receptor (beta chain) was identified during a study of T-cell reconstitution after alpha-beta-depleted transplantation in children. With 6 bases clipped from V and 2 bases from J, the junction kept 4 bases outside the gene matches. CDR1 SGHAT and CDR2 FQNNGV come from the germline V gene. CDR3 length: 14 residues. Unique molecular identifiers were incorporated when the TCRbeta library was constructed. TCRdb processed the PCR reads anew with MiXCR; each CDR3 protein has one entry. The table includes over 150,000 distinct CDR3 sequences, about 6.8% detected once. The V call is TRBV11-2, the J call TRBJ2-1, with 7 bases fitting TRBD1. The sequence was obtained from a human donor who donated a stem cell graft to a child with Wiskott-Aldrich syndrome. Sample: PBMCs from the stem cell graft donor, taken from the stem cell graft. The CDR3 sequence is CASSTGTAYNEQFF. The CDR3 nucleotides read TGTGCCAGCAGTACCGGGACAGCCTACAATGAGCAGTTCTTC. Using reference TRBV11-2 and TRBJ2-1 for the parts outside the CDR3, the full variable domain is EAGVAQSPRYKIIEKRQSVAFWCNPISGHATLYWYQQILGQGPKLLIQFQNNGVVDDSQLPKDRFSAERLKGVDSTLKIQPAKLEDSAVYLCASSTGTAYNEQFFGPGTRLTVL.